What follows is one T cell receptor beta chain and its context. This entry comes from a study of blood T cell repertoires in COVID-19. Study information: PBMCs, B-cell-depleted T cells, or T cells provided the cDNA or gDNA that made up the material.

The V and J ends lost 3 bases and 6 bases, in that order; junction bases with no gene match: 1. Germline CDR1 LGHNA, CDR2 YNFKEQ. This CDR3 is 12 amino acids long. Clones were sequenced by immunoSEQ multiplex PCR, and TCRdb holds only the in-frame ones, with some missing. This table has tens of thousands of clones, 70% to 90% appearing once. The sequence was obtained from a human donor in a cohort sampled during active COVID-19. The chain is built from TRBV4-2 and TRBJ1-2, with TRBD1 matching over 7 bases. Sequences were obtained from peripheral blood. As DNA, the CDR3 is TGTGCCAGCAGCCAGGGGACAGATGGCTACACCTTC. Protein product: CASSQGTDGYTF.